Following are 24 T cell receptor beta chains from one sample sequenced in a study of cytomegalovirus exposure and HLA in healthy donors. PCR amplification relied on 60 Vbeta primers (plus 13 Jbeta primers). The method was immunoSEQ multiplex PCR; TCRdb's version includes in-frame clones alone and lacks a portion of them. The table has about 54,000 clones, around 78% seen once; the top ten hold approximately 1.5%. Sequencing input: PBMCs. Every receptor here comes from a female donor in good health and CMV-seronegative.

The chain recombines TRBV27 with TRBJ2-7, with 8 bases lining up with TRBD1. Germline values: CDR1 MNHEY, CDR2 SMNVEV (reference sequence). V lost 3 bases to trimming and J lost 2 bases; unmatched junction nucleotides: 6. CDR3 length: 15 residues. CDR3 amino acids: CASSFSPGGTYEQYF. In DNA, the CDR3 is TGTGCCAGCAGTTTCTCGCCAGGGGGCACCTACGAGCAGTACTTC.

This clone came up once. The CDR3 DNA is TGTGCCAGCAGTGGACAGGGGGGGAATTTGGAGACCCAGTACTTC. Its translation is CASSGQGGNLETQYF. The chain carries TRBV27 and TRBJ2-5, with TRBD1 matching over 10 bases. The CDR3 is 15 residues long. Germline CDR1 reads MNHEY; CDR2 reads SMNVEV (reference sequence). The V gene end was trimmed by 5 bases and the J gene end by 5 bases; junction bases not matched to a gene: 8.

This chain links TRBV7-9 with TRBJ1-4, with D maybe TRBD1 (6 bases). The V gene lost 2 bases and the J gene lost 8 bases, with 18 bases spanning the gap. The germline CDR1 and CDR2 sequences are SEHNR and FQNEAQ (reference sequence). This CDR3 has 16 amino acids. CDR3 sequence: CASSLRDNWMVEKLFF. As DNA, the CDR3 is TGTGCCAGCAGCTTAAGGGACAACTGGATGGTGGAAAAACTGTTTTTT.

CDR3 in amino acids: CASSLGQGLNTEAFF. CDR3 coding DNA: TGTGCCAGCAGCTTAGGACAGGGTCTGAACACTGAAGCTTTCTTT. V is TRBV11-3 and J is TRBJ1-1, with 7 bases fitting TRBD1. The CDR3 is made up of 15 amino acids. V lost 1 base, J lost 0 bases, and 2 bases stayed unmatched. Germline V lookup: CDR1 SGHNT, CDR2 YENEEA.

V gene TRBV30 combines with J gene TRBJ2-7; tentative D call: TRBD1 (6 bases). Trimming shortened V by 3 bases and J by 3 bases, and 9 bases separated the two germline ends. Germline CDR1 reads GTSNPN; CDR2 reads SVGIG (reference sequence). This CDR3 spans 12 amino acids. The CDR3 region is CAWRTGIYEQYF. CDR3 DNA: TGTGCCTGGAGAACAGGGATCTACGAGCAGTACTTC.

This chain connects TRBV19 to TRBJ1-4; D gene ambiguous. V gave up 8 bases and J gave up 1 base, with 8 bases separating them. This CDR3 comprises 13 residues. Germline CDR1 reads LNHDA; CDR2 reads SQIVND (reference sequence). DNA for the CDR3: TGTGCCAGTGGGAGGGAAACTAATGAAAAACTGTTTTTT. Translating it yields CASGRETNEKLFF.

The genes are TRBV5-1 and TRBJ1-4, with TRBD1 matching 8 bases. There are 14 residues in the CDR3. Trimming took 4 bases from V and 3 from J; bases not matched to a gene: 2. CDR1 is SGHRS and CDR2 is YFSETQ in the germline V gene. CDR3 sequence: CASSGDRPNEKLFF. The CDR3 nucleotides read TGCGCCAGCAGCGGGGACAGGCCTAATGAAAAACTGTTTTTT.

This chain uses TRBV18 with TRBJ1-5, with TRBD1 matching over 8 bases. V shed 3 bases and J 7 bases; nucleotides not matched to a gene: 11. The V gene's germline CDR1 is KGHSH and CDR2 LQKENI. The CDR3 contains 16 residues. The DNA for the CDR3 is TGTGCCAGCTCACCTTCACCCCAGGGGGCAGAACAGCCCCAGCATTTT. Translated, it gives CASSPSPQGAEQPQHF.

The gene calls are TRBV6-5 and TRBJ1-2, with 12 bases lining up with TRBD1. J gave up 6 bases and V 2 bases, and 7 bases lay outside the gene matches. Per the germline V gene, CDR1 is MNHEY and CDR2 is SVGAGI. The CDR3 totals 16 residues. The CDR3 bases are TGTGCCAGCAGTTACCGCCCAGGGACAGGGGGCAATGGCTACACCTTC. This encodes CASSYRPGTGGNGYTF.

The rearrangement joins TRBV2 to TRBJ1-2; D is perhaps TRBD1 (6 bases). This CDR3 spans 14 amino acids. Trimming took off 6 bases at V and 4 bases at J, with 15 bases between the two ends. The germline V gene encodes CDR1 SNHLY and CDR2 FYNNEI. This CDR3 reads CASSAGASTYGYTF. CDR3 nucleotide sequence: TGTGCCAGCAGCGCAGGGGCTTCAACCTATGGCTACACCTTC.

Of note for this clone: A junction end diverges from the germline sequence, so it may reflect a read error. The chain couples TRBV2 to TRBJ2-7; possible D gene TRBD2, 5 bases. The CDR3 consists of 19 residues. Germline lookup yields CDR1 SNHLY and CDR2 FYNNEI. CDR3 bases: TGTGCCCGCAGTTCCTACCGTTCCGGGAAAAGATCGAACTCCTACGAGCAGTACTTC. Protein product: CARSSYRSGKRSNSYEQYF.

The chain joins TRBV4-3 to TRBJ1-2, with D maybe TRBD1 (6 bases). The CDR3 consists of 17 residues. Germline assignment: CDR1 LGHNA and CDR2 YSLEER. Trimming took off 3 bases at V and 2 bases at J, with 19 bases between the two ends. The CDR3 DNA is TGCGCCAGCAGCCACGAAACACGGGGGGGGCTCAACTATGGCTACACCTTC. Translation: CASSHETRGGLNYGYTF.

V usage is TRBV6-6 and J usage is TRBJ2-2; D uncertain. Trimming stripped 0 bases from V and 8 bases from J, with 13 bases between. Per germline, CDR1 MNHNY and CDR2 SVGAGI (reference sequence). The CDR3 extends over 15 amino acids. The CDR3 region has the DNA TGTGCCAGCAGTTACTCGAGTCTTAGCCGGGGGGAGCTGTTTTTT. Its protein product is CASSYSSLSRGELFF.

This clone occurred a few times. The gene calls are TRBV7-9 and TRBJ1-1; 7 bases align to TRBD1. The junction had 3 bases not matched to a gene; V was cut back by 4 bases and J by 1 base. This CDR3 is built from 14 residues. The germline CDR1 and CDR2 sequences are SEHNR and FQNEAQ (reference sequence). CDR3 sequence (DNA): TGTGCCAGCAGCTCAGGGGGGAAGAACACTGAAGCTTTCTTT. The encoded protein is CASSSGGKNTEAFF.

The chain recombines TRBV10-3 with TRBJ2-5; D remains unclear. Germline CDR1 is ENHRY and CDR2 is SYGVKD. The V gene lost 0 bases and the J gene lost 5 bases, with 10 bases spanning the gap. The CDR3 is made up of 14 amino acids. CDR3 coding DNA: TGTGCCATCAGTGAGTCGAATTTGAGGGAGACCCAGTACTTC. This codes for CAISESNLRETQYF.

This clone occurred a few times. This chain joins TRBV11-2 and TRBJ2-2; D is unclear. Germline lookup yields CDR1 SGHAT and CDR2 FQNNGV. V lost 1 base and J lost 1, with 4 bases in between. CDR3 size: 14 residues. The CDR3 loop reads CASSLVENTGELFF. For the CDR3, the DNA is TGTGCCAGCAGCTTAGTAGAGAACACCGGGGAGCTGTTTTTT.

This sequence joins TRBV7-3 and TRBJ1-2; a weak D match, TRBD1 (5 bases). This CDR3 is built from 16 residues. Germline values: CDR1 SGHTA, CDR2 FQGTGA. Deletions cut 1 base from V and 2 bases from J, with 14 bases between. The CDR3 nucleotides are TGTGCCAGCAGCTTAATGCGGGGCAGGTTAAACTATGGCTACACCTTC. This sequence encodes CASSLMRGRLNYGYTF. The variable domain in full, with the rest retrieved from reference TRBV7-3 and TRBJ1-2, is GAGVSQTPSNKVTEKGKYVELRCDPISGHTALYWYRQSLGQGPEFLIYFQGTGAADDSGLPNDRFFAVRPEGSVSTLKIQRTERGDSAVYLCASSLMRGRLNYGYTFGSGTRLTVV.

V gene TRBV18 combines with J gene TRBJ2-1, with TRBD2 identical over 11 bases. The germline V gene encodes CDR1 KGHSH and CDR2 LQKENI. With 3 bases clipped from V and 0 bases from J, the junction kept 4 bases outside the gene matches. The length of the CDR3 is 17 residues. The CDR3 coding sequence is TGTGCCAGCTCACCGGCTAGCGGGGGGAGCTCCTACAATGAGCAGTTCTTC. Amino acid sequence: CASSPASGGSSYNEQFF. Full variable domain (missing parts from reference TRBV18 and TRBJ2-1): NAGVMQNPRHLVRRRGQEARLRCSPMKGHSHVYWYRQLPEEGLKFMVYLQKENIIDESGMPKERFSAEFPKEGPSILRIQQVVRGDSAAYFCASSPASGGSSYNEQFFGPGTRLTVL.

This clone was recorded only once. V gene TRBV9 combines with J gene TRBJ1-6, with a possible D match to TRBD1 (6 bases). CDR1 and CDR2 (germline): SGDLS, YYNGEE. Trimming left V 0 bases short and J 6 bases short, with 10 bases between. The CDR3 spans 15 residues. CDR3 sequence (DNA): TGTGCCAGCAGCGTAGTGGAGACAGGTAATTCACCCCTCCACTTT. It specifies CASSVVETGNSPLHF.

The chain employs TRBV27 and TRBJ1-1, with TRBD1 matching over 8 bases. J was trimmed by 4 bases and V by 8 bases; bases with no gene match: 15. Germline assignment: CDR1 MNHEY and CDR2 SMNVEV (reference sequence). The CDR3 contains 16 residues. In DNA form, the CDR3 reads TGTGCCAGCTCCGGGTCGGGGGACAGGAGGGGCACTGAAGCTTTCTTT. It specifies CASSGSGDRRGTEAFF.

The chain couples TRBV19 to TRBJ1-1; D gene ambiguous. V was clipped by 8 bases and J by 5 bases, with 6 bases between them. Per the germline V gene, CDR1 is LNHDA and CDR2 is SQIVND (reference sequence). The CDR3 runs to 10 residues. For the CDR3, the DNA is TGTGCCAGTTCGGGGACTGAAGCTTTCTTT. This sequence encodes CASSGTEAFF.

The chain couples TRBV7-3 to TRBJ2-3, with D uncertain. V was shortened by 5 bases and J by 2 bases, with 11 bases between the two germline ends. The CDR3 runs to 14 residues. Looked up from germline, CDR1 is SGHTA and CDR2 is FQGTGA. CDR3 DNA sequence: TGTGCCAGCAGCCCTAACTCACTCACAGATACGCAGTATTTT. This encodes CASSPNSLTDTQYF.

The chain links TRBV5-8 to TRBJ1-5; no clear D. Germline V lookup: CDR1 SGHTS, CDR2 YDEGEE. The CDR3 is 14 amino acids. Deletions cut 0 bases from V and 7 bases from J, with 11 bases between. The CDR3 DNA reads TGTGCCAGCAGCTTGGAGCGGGGAAACCAGCCCCAGCATTTT. Translated, it gives CASSLERGNQPQHF.

The chain carries TRBV5-1 and TRBJ2-6, with TRBD2 matching over 7 bases. This CDR3 is built from 17 residues. Germline CDR1 and CDR2: SGHRS and YFSETQ. The V and J ends lost 4 bases and 0 bases, in that order; junction bases with no gene match: 7. Here the CDR3 reads CASSLGRGNSGANVLTF. The CDR3 DNA follows: TGCGCCAGCAGCCTAGGGAGGGGCAACTCTGGGGCCAACGTCCTGACTTTC.